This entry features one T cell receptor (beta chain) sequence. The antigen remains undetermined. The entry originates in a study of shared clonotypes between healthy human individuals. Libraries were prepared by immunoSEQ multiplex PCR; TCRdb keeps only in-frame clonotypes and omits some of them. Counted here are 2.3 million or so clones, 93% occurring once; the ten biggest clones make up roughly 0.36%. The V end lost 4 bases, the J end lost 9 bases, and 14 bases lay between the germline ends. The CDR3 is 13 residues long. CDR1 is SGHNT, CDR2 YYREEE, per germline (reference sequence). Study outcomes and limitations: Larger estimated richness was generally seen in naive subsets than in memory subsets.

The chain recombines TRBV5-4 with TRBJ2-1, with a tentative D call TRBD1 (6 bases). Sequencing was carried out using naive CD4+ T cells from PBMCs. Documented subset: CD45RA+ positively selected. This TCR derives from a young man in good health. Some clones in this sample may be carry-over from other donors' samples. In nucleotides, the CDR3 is TGTGCCAGCAGCCACGATACAGGGAGTGAGCAGTTCTTC. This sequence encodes CASSHDTGSEQFF.